A single sample gave rise to the 27 T cell receptor beta chains below, sequenced in a study of cytomegalovirus exposure and HLA in healthy donors. Primers for the PCR totalled 60 Vbeta and 13 Jbeta. Profiling relied on immunoSEQ multiplex PCR, and the TCRdb table lists in-frame clones only, not all of them. This table holds around 200,000 clones, 65% to 90% found once. Sequencing used PBMCs. Receptors were obtained from a girl aged 2-10 years in good health and CMV-seropositive.

The chain recombines TRBV11-2 with TRBJ2-7; TRBD2 matches 15 bases. This CDR3 has 16 amino acids. Trimming took 2 bases from V and 6 from J; bases not matched to a gene: 5. Germline loops: CDR1 SGHAT, CDR2 FQNNGV. CDR3 sequence: CASSLKGLAGGREQYF. The CDR3 DNA is TGTGCCAGCAGCTTAAAGGGACTAGCGGGAGGACGCGAGCAGTACTTC.

This chain connects TRBV19 to TRBJ2-7; 7 bases are shared with TRBD1. The CDR3 runs 15 residues. V shed 3 bases, J shed 0 bases, and the junction held 5 bases outside the gene matches. The germline gives CDR1 LNHDA, CDR2 SQIVND (reference sequence). CDR3 protein: CASSMPRQGSYEQYF. The CDR3 DNA sequence: TGTGCCAGTAGTATGCCGCGACAGGGCTCCTACGAGCAGTACTTC.

This clone appeared once. This rearrangement joins TRBV19 to TRBJ1-2; 10 bases agree with TRBD1. CDR1 LNHDA and CDR2 SQIVND come from the germline V gene (reference sequence). The V gene end was trimmed by 6 bases and the J gene end by 9 bases; junction bases not matched to a gene: 13. This CDR3 is built from 15 residues. The CDR3 is CASRTGQGVLDSYTF. CDR3 sequence (DNA): TGTGCCAGTAGAACCGGACAGGGGGTGTTGGACAGCTACACCTTC.

The chain carries TRBV5-4 and TRBJ2-6; perhaps TRBD1 as D (5 bases). V lost 4 bases, J lost 0 bases, and 8 bases lay in between. The CDR3 loop spans 15 amino acids. In germline, CDR1 is SGHNT, CDR2 YYREEE (reference sequence). CDR3 loop: CASSVTGSGANVLTF. In DNA, the CDR3 is TGTGCCAGCAGCGTAACAGGCTCTGGGGCCAACGTCCTGACTTTC.

Comment on this clone: One end of the junction fails to match germline, which may point to a read error. The CDR3 protein is CASGFRDKDTQYF. DNA for the CDR3: TGCGCCAGCGGCTTCCGGGACAAAGATACGCAGTATTTT. V is TRBV5-1 and J is TRBJ2-3, with a possible D match to TRBD1 (6 bases). The CDR3 contains 13 residues. CDR1 is SGHRS, CDR2 YFSETQ, per germline.

This clone was detected only once. V and J are TRBV28 and TRBJ2-5; 10 nucleotides line up with TRBD1. The CDR3 spans 18 residues. V was clipped by 5 bases and J by 0 bases; unmatched bases: 12. Germline CDR1 is MDHEN and CDR2 is SYDVKM. The CDR3 loop reads CASSLPGQGKTYQETQYF. The DNA for the CDR3 is TGTGCCAGCAGTCTACCGGGACAGGGGAAAACGTACCAAGAGACCCAGTACTTC. Supplemented by reference TRBV28 and TRBJ2-5, the full variable domain reads DVKVTQSSRYLVKRTGEKVFLECVQDMDHENMFWYRQDPGLGLRLIYFSYDVKMKEKGDIPEGYSVSREKKERFSLILESASTNQTSMYLCASSLPGQGKTYQETQYFGPGTRLLVL.

V and J are TRBV27 and TRBJ1-6; D is uncertain. This CDR3 has 13 amino acids. The V end lost 2 bases, the J end lost 14 bases, and 13 bases lay between the germline ends. Germline-derived CDR1 and CDR2 are MNHEY and SMNVEV (reference sequence). Here the CDR3 reads CASSLAGPRTLHF. In DNA, the CDR3 is TGTGCCAGCAGTTTAGCTGGGCCCCGTACCCTCCACTTT.

The V call is TRBV28, the J call TRBJ2-5; 8 bases agree with TRBD2. This CDR3 has 13 amino acids. Trimming cost V 4 bases and J 4 bases; bases outside gene matches: 2. Germline CDR1 and CDR2: MDHEN and SYDVKM. As DNA, the CDR3 is TGTGCCAGCAGTTCCGGGACTAGAGAGACCCAGTACTTC. Its translation: CASSSGTRETQYF.

The chain combines TRBV28 with TRBJ2-1; 8 nucleotides align to TRBD1. V lost 5 bases to trimming and J lost 8 bases; unmatched junction nucleotides: 8. The CDR3 has 14 amino acids. Germline-derived CDR1 and CDR2 are MDHEN and SYDVKM. This CDR3 reads CASSPYDRGDEQFF. CDR3 coding DNA: TGTGCCAGCAGTCCCTACGACAGGGGCGATGAGCAGTTCTTC.

This chain uses TRBV5-3 with TRBJ1-3; TRBD1 agrees at 7 bases. Being an ORF, TRBV5-3 has a function that is uncertain. J gave up 0 bases and V 0 bases, and 6 bases lay outside the gene matches. CDR3 size: 17 residues. The CDR3 protein is CARSLEGTANSGNTIYF. The CDR3 DNA reads TGTGCCAGAAGCTTGGAGGGGACAGCAAACTCTGGAAACACCATATATTTT.

The chain employs TRBV19 and TRBJ2-1, with 8 bases lining up with TRBD1. Germline assignment: CDR1 LNHDA and CDR2 SQIVND (reference sequence). The CDR3 sequence is 13 residues long. Germline trimming cut 10 bases from V and 7 bases from J; bases unmatched to any gene: 9. CDR3 coding DNA: TGTGCCACTGGGAGGACAGGGAGAAATGAGCAGTTCTTC. Translating gives CATGRTGRNEQFF.

This clone came up a few times. This chain uses TRBV2 with TRBJ1-2, with 7 bases identical to TRBD1. Germline V gene sequence: CDR1 SNHLY, CDR2 FYNNEI. CDR3 size: 11 residues. The V and J ends lost 7 bases and 8 bases, in that order; junction bases with no gene match: 4. The CDR3 nucleotides are TGTGCCAGCATCGGGACAGACGGCTACACCTTC. Translated, it gives CASIGTDGYTF.

The chain joins TRBV30 to TRBJ1-2; tentatively, D is TRBD1 (6 bases). The ends were cut back, 4 bases at V and 8 bases at J, with 23 bases in the middle. The germline gives CDR1 GTSNPN, CDR2 SVGIG (reference sequence). CDR3 size: 15 residues. The CDR3 spells CAWIPYQGLLRGYTF. The CDR3 DNA reads as TGTGCCTGGATCCCCTATCAGGGGCTGTTGAGAGGCTACACCTTC. Using reference TRBV30 and TRBJ1-2 for the parts outside the CDR3, the full variable domain is SQTIHQWPATLVQPVGSPLSLECTVEGTSNPNLYWYRQAAGRGLQLLFYSVGIGQISSEVPQNLSASRPQDRQFILSSKKLLLSDSGFYLCAWIPYQGLLRGYTFGSGTRLTVV.

V usage is TRBV11-3 and J usage is TRBJ1-1, with D unresolved. Trimming left V 4 bases short and J 5 bases short, with 11 bases between. This CDR3 is built from 13 residues. Germline CDR1 SGHNT, CDR2 YENEEA. CDR3 residues: CASSYRRETEAFF. The CDR3 nucleotides read TGTGCCAGCAGCTACCGAAGGGAGACTGAAGCTTTCTTT.

This chain links TRBV5-5 with TRBJ2-4; 10 nucleotides agree with TRBD1. V gave up 2 bases and J gave up 6 bases; unmatched junction bases: 11. CDR1 and CDR2 from the germline V gene are SGHKS and YYEKEE (reference sequence). This CDR3 is built from 17 residues. In DNA form, the CDR3 reads TGTGCCAGCAGCTTAGGGACAGGGGTTCTCTTGGGAAACATTCAGTACTTC. This sequence encodes CASSLGTGVLLGNIQYF.

The gene calls are TRBV28 and TRBJ1-5; possibly TRBD1 for D (6 bases). Trimming pared 10 bases from V and 0 bases from J, leaving 13 bases between. The CDR3 consists of 14 residues. Germline CDR1 reads MDHEN; CDR2 reads SYDVKM. The CDR3 reads CATLDSYSNQPQHF. The CDR3, as DNA: TGTGCCACCCTGGACAGCTATAGCAATCAGCCCCAGCATTTT.

The rearrangement links TRBV7-3 to TRBJ2-5; 8 bases agree with TRBD2. The V gene end was trimmed by 2 bases and the J gene end by 4 bases; junction bases not matched to a gene: 6. This CDR3 has 15 residues. Per germline, CDR1 SGHTA and CDR2 FQGTGA. CDR3 protein: CASSLFPSGRETQYF. In DNA, the CDR3 is TGTGCCAGCAGCTTATTCCCCAGCGGGAGAGAGACCCAGTACTTC.

The gene calls are TRBV7-9 and TRBJ1-2, with D unresolved. V gave up 3 bases and J gave up 6 bases, with 8 bases separating them. The CDR3 sequence is 12 residues long. In germline, CDR1 is SEHNR, CDR2 FQNEAQ (reference sequence). The CDR3 bases are TGTGCCAGCAGCTTTTCAGTGGATGGCTACACCTTC. Its protein product is CASSFSVDGYTF.

The chain couples TRBV11-1 to TRBJ2-5, with a weak D call TRBD1 (5 bases). V shed 1 base and J shed 3 bases, with 6 bases lying between them. This CDR3 has 13 amino acids. Germline CDR1 reads SGHAT; CDR2 reads FQDESV (reference sequence). The CDR3 nucleotides are TGTGCCAGCAGCTTAGAACAGGAAGAGACCCAGTACTTC. Amino acid sequence: CASSLEQEETQYF. Supplemented by reference TRBV11-1 and TRBJ2-5, the full variable domain reads EAEVAQSPRYKITEKSQAVAFWCDPISGHATLYWYRQILGQGPELLVQFQDESVVDDSQLPKDRFSAERLKGVDSTLKIQPAELGDSAMYLCASSLEQEETQYFGPGTRLLVL.

The chain is built from TRBV11-2 and TRBJ2-1, with D maybe TRBD2 (5 bases). The CDR3 consists of 15 residues. The V and J ends lost 4 bases and 4 bases respectively, with 14 bases between them. The germline CDR1 and CDR2 sequences are SGHAT and FQNNGV. As DNA, the CDR3 is TGTGCCAGCAGCTCCTTACGGGGAGAGTACAATGAGCAGTTCTTC. Translating gives CASSSLRGEYNEQFF.

The rearrangement uses TRBV9 and TRBJ2-1; 9 positions match TRBD2. Germline CDR1 is SGDLS and CDR2 is YYNGEE. V shed 0 bases and J 9 bases; nucleotides not matched to a gene: 4. This CDR3 is built from 14 residues. CDR3: CASSVGGRGSEQFF. The CDR3 nucleotides read TGTGCCAGCAGCGTAGGCGGGAGGGGTAGTGAGCAGTTCTTC.

The chain links TRBV7-3 to TRBJ2-1; 7 positions match TRBD1. V shed 3 bases and J 0 bases; nucleotides not matched to a gene: 5. Germline-derived CDR1 and CDR2 are SGHTA and FQGTGA. The CDR3 is 16 residues long. The CDR3 loop reads CASSLRGPPSYNEQFF. In DNA, the CDR3 is TGTGCCAGCAGCTTGAGGGGGCCGCCCTCCTACAATGAGCAGTTCTTC.

V gene TRBV27 combines with J gene TRBJ1-5, with TRBD1 matching 12 bases. The CDR3 is made up of 15 amino acids. CDR1 is MNHEY, CDR2 SMNVEV, per germline (reference sequence). V lost 5 bases to trimming and J lost 5 bases; unmatched junction nucleotides: 4. This CDR3 reads CASSAGTGGYQPQHF. In nucleotides, the CDR3 is TGTGCCAGCAGTGCCGGGACAGGGGGCTATCAGCCCCAGCATTTT.

This clone was observed a handful of times. The chain links TRBV4-1 to TRBJ1-2; D not resolved. Germline-derived CDR1 and CDR2 are MGHRA and YSYEKL. V shed 0 bases and J shed 8 bases, with 10 bases lying between them. CDR3 length: 13 amino acids. The CDR3 loop reads CASSQEFLPGYTF. CDR3 sequence (DNA): TGCGCCAGCAGCCAAGAATTCCTTCCCGGCTACACCTTC.

The CDR3 DNA follows: TGTGCCAGCAGTGCCCGACAGGGCGGTGGGTCACCCCTCCACTTT. It translates to CASSARQGGGSPLHF. V is TRBV25-1 and J is TRBJ1-6, with 7 bases lining up with TRBD1. Germline V lookup: CDR1 MGHDK, CDR2 SYGVNS. The CDR3 loop spans 15 amino acids. The J segment lost 10 bases and the V segment lost 4 bases, leaving 10 bases of the junction unmatched.

The V and J genes are TRBV19 and TRBJ2-6, with 8 positions matching TRBD2. V was clipped by 2 bases and J by 0 bases; unmatched bases: 0. From germline, CDR1 is LNHDA and CDR2 SQIVND (reference sequence). The CDR3 is made up of 16 amino acids. The CDR3 DNA is TGTGCCAGTAGTATACTAGCGGGCTCTGGGGCCAACGTCCTGACTTTC. This gives the protein CASSILAGSGANVLTF.

The gene calls are TRBV30 and TRBJ1-1, with D perhaps matching TRBD1 (6 bases). CDR1 is GTSNPN, CDR2 SVGIG, per germline (reference sequence). The CDR3 is made up of 12 amino acids. Trimming stripped 5 bases from V and 4 bases from J, with 11 bases between. The CDR3 bases are TGTGCCTGGGCTACAGGGATCACTGAAGCTTTCTTT. It codes for CAWATGITEAFF.